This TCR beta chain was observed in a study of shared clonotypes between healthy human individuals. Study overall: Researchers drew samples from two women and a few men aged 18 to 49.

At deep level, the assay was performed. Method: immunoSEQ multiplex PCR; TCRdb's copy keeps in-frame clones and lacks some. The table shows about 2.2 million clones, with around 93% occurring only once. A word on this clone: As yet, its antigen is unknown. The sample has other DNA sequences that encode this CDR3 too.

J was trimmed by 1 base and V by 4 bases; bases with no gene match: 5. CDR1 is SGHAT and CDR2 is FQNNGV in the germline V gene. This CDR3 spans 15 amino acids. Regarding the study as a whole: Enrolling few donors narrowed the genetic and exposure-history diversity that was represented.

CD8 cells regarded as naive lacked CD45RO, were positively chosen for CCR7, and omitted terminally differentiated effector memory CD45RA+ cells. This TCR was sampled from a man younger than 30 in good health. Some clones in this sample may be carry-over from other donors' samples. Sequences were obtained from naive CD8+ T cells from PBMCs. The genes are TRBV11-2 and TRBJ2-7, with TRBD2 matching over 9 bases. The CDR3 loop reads CASSSTSGPSYEQYF. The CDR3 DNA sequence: TGTGCCAGCAGCTCTACTAGCGGGCCTTCCTACGAGCAGTACTTC.